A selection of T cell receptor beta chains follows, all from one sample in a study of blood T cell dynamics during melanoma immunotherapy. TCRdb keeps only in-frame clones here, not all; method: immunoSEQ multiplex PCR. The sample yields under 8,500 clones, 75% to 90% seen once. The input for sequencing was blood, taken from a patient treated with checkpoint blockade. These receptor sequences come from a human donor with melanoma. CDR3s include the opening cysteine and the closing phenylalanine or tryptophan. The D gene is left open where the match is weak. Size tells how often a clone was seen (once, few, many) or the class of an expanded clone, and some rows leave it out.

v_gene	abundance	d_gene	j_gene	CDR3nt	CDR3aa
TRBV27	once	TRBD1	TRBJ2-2	TGTGCCAGCCGGACAGGGATAGGGGCCGGGGAGCTGTTTTTT	CASRTGIGAGELFF
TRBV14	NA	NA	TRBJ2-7	TGTGCCAGCAGCCGCCGGGACTCCTACGAGCAGTACTTC	CASSRRDSYEQYF
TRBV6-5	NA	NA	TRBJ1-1	TGTGCCAGCAGTTACTCGACAGGCGGGTTGAACACTGAAGCTTTCTTT	CASSYSTGGLNTEAFF
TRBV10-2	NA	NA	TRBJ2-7	TGCGCCAGCAGTGAGTCGGCCAGCTACGAGCAGTACTTC	CASSESASYEQYF
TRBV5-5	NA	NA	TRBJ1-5	TGTGCCAGCAGCCCGTACGGGACACCCAATCAGCCCCAGCATTTT	CASSPYGTPNQPQHF
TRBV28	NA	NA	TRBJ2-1	TGTGCCAGCAGCTCCAGCGGACGCTACTACAATGAGCAGTTCTTC	CASSSSGRYYNEQFF
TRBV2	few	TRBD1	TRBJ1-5	TGTGCCAGCAGTGGCTCGGGACAGGGGAGTCAGCCCCAGCATTTT	CASSGSGQGSQPQHF
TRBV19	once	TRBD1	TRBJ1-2	TGTGCCAGTAGTATAGTGTCAGGGGGCGTCTATGGCTACACCTTC	CASSIVSGGVYGYTF
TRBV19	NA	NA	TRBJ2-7	TGTGCCAGTAGTGTTACAGCACGCTCCTACGAGCAGTACTTC	CASSVTARSYEQYF
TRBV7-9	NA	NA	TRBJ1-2	TGTGCCAGCAGCCGGGGGGACGGAAACTATGGCTACACCTTC	CASSRGDGNYGYTF
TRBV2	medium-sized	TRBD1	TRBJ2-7	TGTGCCAGCAGACCCACCGGGACAGGGGACAACGAGCAGTACTTC	CASRPTGTGDNEQYF
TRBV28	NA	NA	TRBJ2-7	TGTGCCAGCAGTTTTCTGCCAGGCTACCCCTCCTACGAGCAGTACTTC	CASSFLPGYPSYEQYF
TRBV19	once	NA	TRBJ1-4	TGTGCCAGTAGGGAGAGGTCGACTAATGAAAAACTGTTTTTT	CASRERSTNEKLFF